The next 32 T cell receptor beta chains were all read from a single sample in a study of shared clonotypes between healthy human individuals (dated by TCRdb to about 2020). Libraries were made using the immunoSEQ multiplex PCR assay. Not all clones reach the TCRdb copy of this immuneACCESS table, which keeps in-frame sequences only. Checked studies attribute under half of the gap to unresolved V genes and leave the rest unexplained. The table for this sample lists around 510,000 clones; roughly 95% of them were counted only once. Clones ranked in the top ten supply approximately 0.067% of the sample. Sequencing was performed on naive CD4+ T cells sorted from blood. The sample's cell subset or site label, decoded: CD45RA+ positively selected. Source of these receptors: a woman aged 30 to 39 in good health.

The chain carries TRBV11-2 and TRBJ1-5, with 10 nucleotides matching TRBD1. J lost 7 bases, V lost 5 bases, and 8 bases had no gene match. Germline CDR1 and CDR2: SGHAT and FQNNGV. CDR3 length: 15 amino acids. The CDR3 loop reads CASSPAGTGAQPQHF. CDR3 sequence (DNA): TGTGCCAGCAGCCCAGCAGGGACAGGGGCCCAGCCCCAGCATTTT.

The chain combines TRBV2 with TRBJ1-6; no reliable D call. Per the germline V gene, CDR1 is SNHLY and CDR2 is FYNNEI. The CDR3 length is 15 residues. Between the trimmed V and J ends, which lost 11 bases and 7 bases, there was a span of 21 bases. CDR3 in amino acids: CAVFERGNVNSPLHF. The DNA of the CDR3 is TGTGCCGTATTCGAGCGGGGAAACGTGAATTCACCCCTCCACTTT.

The chain is built from TRBV19 and TRBJ2-2; weak D call: TRBD2 (5 bases). V gave up 6 bases and J gave up 0 bases, with 14 bases separating them. Germline CDR1 and CDR2: LNHDA and SQIVND (reference sequence). This CDR3 contains 16 residues. The CDR3 DNA follows: TGTGCCAGTAGAGGAGGCACTACGACGAACACCGGGGAGCTGTTTTTT. Amino acids: CASRGGTTTNTGELFF. Using reference TRBV19 and TRBJ2-2 for the parts outside the CDR3, the full variable domain is DGGITQSPKYLFRKEGQNVTLSCEQNLNHDAMYWYRQDPGQGLRLIYYSQIVNDFQKGDIAEGYSVSREKKESFPLTVTSAQKNPTAFYLCASRGGTTTNTGELFFGEGSRLTVL.

V and J are TRBV30 and TRBJ1-2; D remains ambiguous. The V end lost 5 bases, the J end lost 8 bases, and 18 bases lay between the germline ends. CDR1 GTSNPN and CDR2 SVGIG come from the germline V gene (reference sequence). The CDR3 has 13 amino acids. CDR3 sequence (DNA): TGTGCCTGGTCGACAAGGCAAAGCGGGGGCTACACCTTC. Translating gives CAWSTRQSGGYTF.

This chain links TRBV7-9 with TRBJ2-1, with no clear D. CDR1 is SEHNR, CDR2 FQNEAQ, per germline (reference sequence). The CDR3 loop spans 13 amino acids. With 2 bases removed from V and 8 bases from J, the gap between germline ends came to 10 bases. CDR3 bases: TGTGCCAGCAGCTTACAAAGGGTTGATGAGCAGTTCTTC. This gives the protein CASSLQRVDEQFF.

This chain joins TRBV28 and TRBJ1-5, with TRBD1 as a possible D gene (5 bases). The CDR3 length is 15 residues. The V end lost 5 bases, the J end lost 3 bases, and 14 bases lay between the germline ends. Germline V gene sequence: CDR1 MDHEN, CDR2 SYDVKM. CDR3 DNA sequence: TGTGCCAGCAGTCCCCTGGGACGGGCCAATCAGCCCCAGCATTTT. It specifies CASSPLGRANQPQHF.

The genes are TRBV28 and TRBJ2-1, with 7 bases fitting TRBD1. The length of the CDR3 is 13 residues. Germline V gene sequence: CDR1 MDHEN, CDR2 SYDVKM. J was trimmed by 9 bases and V by 4 bases; bases with no gene match: 6. The CDR3 DNA sequence: TGTGCCAGCAGTTACCCCGCAGGGGGTGAGCAGTTCTTC. Translating gives CASSYPAGGEQFF.

V is TRBV18 and J is TRBJ2-7, with D perhaps given as TRBD1 or TRBD2 (5 bases each). CDR1 and CDR2 from the germline V gene are KGHSH and LQKENI. Trimming took off 3 bases at V and 0 bases at J, with 9 bases between the two ends. The CDR3 contains 14 residues. CDR3 sequence: CASSPFGTSYEQYF. CDR3 sequence (DNA): TGTGCCAGCTCACCTTTCGGGACCTCCTACGAGCAGTACTTC.

The chain has TRBV18 and TRBJ2-5; 7 bases line up with TRBD1. The J call may not be correct, given that the DNA end is closer to TRBJ2-7. The CDR3 is made up of 15 amino acids. Germline CDR1 reads KGHSH; CDR2 reads LQKENI. This CDR3 is CASSPVSGQDHEQYF. The CDR3 DNA reads TGTGCCAGCTCACCAGTGTCCGGACAGGACCACGAGCAGTACTTC.

The chain carries TRBV2 and TRBJ1-5; TRBD1 matches 9 bases. The CDR3 has 14 amino acids. Looked up from germline, CDR1 is SNHLY and CDR2 is FYNNEI. Trimming took 10 bases from V and 5 from J; bases not matched to a gene: 9. Here the CDR3 reads CATAIRDRDQPQHF. CDR3 sequence (DNA): TGTGCCACGGCTATCCGGGACAGGGATCAGCCCCAGCATTTT.

The chain links TRBV19 to TRBJ1-4; D is perhaps TRBD1 (6 bases). Germline values: CDR1 LNHDA, CDR2 SQIVND (reference sequence). Trimming pared 6 bases from V and 7 bases from J, leaving 15 bases between. The CDR3 is made up of 14 amino acids. This CDR3 reads CASSRRTVGEKLFF. The CDR3 bases are TGTGCCAGTAGCAGAAGGACAGTTGGTGAAAAACTGTTTTTT.

The chain couples TRBV19 to TRBJ1-5, with D possibly TRBD1 on 6 matching bases. Germline lookup yields CDR1 LNHDA and CDR2 SQIVND (reference sequence). Trimming pared 4 bases from V and 3 bases from J, leaving 10 bases between. CDR3 length: 14 residues. CDR3: CASSTTGYNQPQHF. CDR3 sequence (DNA): TGTGCCAGTAGTACAACAGGGTACAATCAGCCCCAGCATTTT.

The chain recombines TRBV5-1 with TRBJ2-1; 16 bases match TRBD2. Germline V gene lookup returns CDR1 SGHRS and CDR2 YFSETQ. CDR3 length equals 17 residues. J lost 6 bases, V lost 1 base, and 4 bases had no gene match. CDR3 in amino acids: CASSLTGLAGGFNEQFF. In DNA form, the CDR3 reads TGCGCCAGCAGCTTGACGGGACTAGCGGGAGGGTTCAATGAGCAGTTCTTC.

This clone is a singleton in its sample. The chain is built from TRBV28 and TRBJ1-1, with D unresolved. The CDR3 covers 15 residues. CDR1 and CDR2 (germline): MDHEN, SYDVKM. The germline V and J ends were trimmed by 3 bases and 0 bases, with 11 bases remaining between them. CDR3 nucleotides: TGTGCCAGCAGTTTGACGGCTGTTATGAACACTGAAGCTTTCTTT. The encoded protein is CASSLTAVMNTEAFF.

This clone appeared a single time. The genes are TRBV2 and TRBJ2-1, with TRBD1 identical over 9 bases. This CDR3 has 15 residues. The germline gives CDR1 SNHLY, CDR2 FYNNEI. Trimming removed 5 bases from V and 3 bases from J; junction bases left unmatched: 5. The CDR3 DNA is TGTGCCAGCAGTCTTACAGGGGGCCGCTACAATGAGCAGTTCTTC. Translated: CASSLTGGRYNEQFF.

The gene calls are TRBV4-1 and TRBJ2-7, with 8 bases that match TRBD2. V shed 3 bases and J 2 bases; nucleotides not matched to a gene: 9. CDR3 size: 16 residues. Per germline, CDR1 MGHRA and CDR2 YSYEKL. CDR3 nucleotide sequence: TGCGCCAGCAGCCATCCTCTAGCGGGTGCTACCTACGAGCAGTACTTC. It codes for CASSHPLAGATYEQYF.

This chain connects TRBV28 to TRBJ2-7, with 10 bases that match TRBD2. CDR1 and CDR2 from the germline V gene are MDHEN and SYDVKM. The CDR3 contains 14 residues. V gave up 3 bases and J gave up 6 bases; unmatched junction bases: 5. The chain's CDR3 is CASSLLAGVPEQYF. CDR3 bases: TGTGCCAGCAGTTTGCTAGCGGGAGTACCCGAGCAGTACTTC.

The chain is built from TRBV6-5 and TRBJ1-1, with 8 bases that match TRBD1. V shed 8 bases, J shed 4 bases, and the junction held 12 bases outside the gene matches. Germline V gene data show CDR1 as MNHEY and CDR2 as SVGAGI. This CDR3 is built from 15 residues. The CDR3 bases are TGTGCCAGCGGCCGAACAGGGGGACGGTCCACTGAAGCTTTCTTT. Translation: CASGRTGGRSTEAFF.

The V call is TRBV9, the J call TRBJ2-7; D might be TRBD1 or TRBD2, each matching 5 bases. The CDR3 extends over 15 amino acids. Germline V lookup: CDR1 SGDLS, CDR2 YYNGEE. V was shortened by 3 bases and J by 0 bases, with 13 bases between the two germline ends. The CDR3 DNA reads TGTGCCAGCAGCGCCCGGGACGCTAGCTCCTACGAGCAGTACTTC. Protein product: CASSARDASSYEQYF.

The rearrangement links TRBV28 to TRBJ2-7; 8 bases align to TRBD1. The junction had 8 bases not matched to a gene; V was cut back by 5 bases and J by 11 bases. CDR3 length equals 12 residues. Germline V CDR1 and CDR2: MDHEN, SYDVKM. The CDR3 loop is CASSPRRTGKYF. The CDR3 coding sequence is TGTGCCAGCAGTCCACGGAGGACAGGGAAGTACTTC.

V usage is TRBV20-1 and J usage is TRBJ1-2; no definite D call. The CDR3 has 9 residues. Germline values: CDR1 DFQATT, CDR2 SNEGSKA (reference sequence). Trimming stripped 7 bases from V and 3 bases from J, with 3 bases between. The CDR3 coding sequence is TGCAGTGGTGACTATGGCTACACCTTC. Its protein product is CSGDYGYTF.

This clone appeared once. The chain carries TRBV14 and TRBJ2-1; 7 bases are a match to TRBD1. The CDR3 contains 13 residues. The junction had 2 bases not matched to a gene; V was cut back by 4 bases and J by 5 bases. From germline, CDR1 is SGHDN and CDR2 FVKESK. For the CDR3, the DNA is TGTGCCAGCAGCCGGGACAGACACAATGAGCAGTTCTTC. It encodes CASSRDRHNEQFF.

The rearrangement links TRBV7-9 to TRBJ1-2, with TRBD1 identical over 7 bases. The germline V gene has CDR1 SEHNR and CDR2 FQNEAQ (reference sequence). V shed 7 bases, J shed 7 bases, and the junction held 15 bases outside the gene matches. The CDR3 loop spans 15 amino acids. Here the CDR3 reads CASTPIRGGDFGYTF. The DNA of the CDR3 is TGTGCCAGCACCCCTATCCGAGGGGGCGATTTTGGCTACACCTTC.

This chain joins TRBV18 and TRBJ2-7; 7 nucleotides match TRBD2. V shed 0 bases, J shed 3 bases, and the junction held 5 bases outside the gene matches. The CDR3 sequence is 15 residues long. In germline, CDR1 is KGHSH, CDR2 LQKENI. The CDR3 coding sequence is TGTGCCAGCTCACCACCGGGGGAGGGGCACTACGAGCAGTACTTC. Protein: CASSPPGEGHYEQYF.

The V and J genes are TRBV11-1 and TRBJ2-1; 14 bases map to TRBD2. The germline gives CDR1 SGHAT, CDR2 FQDESV (reference sequence). Germline trimming cut 2 bases from V and 7 bases from J; bases unmatched to any gene: 7. There are 17 residues in the CDR3. CDR3 DNA sequence: TGTGCCAGCAGCTTAAAAGCCGGGACTAGCGGGAGAAATGAGCAGTTCTTC. Protein: CASSLKAGTSGRNEQFF.

The chain couples TRBV5-1 to TRBJ2-2, with 9 bases lining up with TRBD2. The CDR3 runs to 16 residues. J was trimmed by 4 bases and V by 4 bases; bases with no gene match: 8. Looked up from germline, CDR1 is SGHRS and CDR2 is YFSETQ. In DNA, the CDR3 is TGCGCCAGCAGCAGCGTAGCGGGAGCTGGCACCGGGGAGCTGTTTTTT. Protein product: CASSSVAGAGTGELFF.

The chain combines TRBV7-9 with TRBJ1-1, with D unresolved. Trimming cost V 1 base and J 8 bases, with 26 bases left between them. The germline V gene encodes CDR1 SEHNR and CDR2 FQNEAQ (reference sequence). CDR3 length equals 18 residues. The CDR3 coding sequence is TGTGCCAGCAGCTTAGGTGGGTGGGCGACGACCGACCACCGGGAAGCTTTCTTT. It codes for CASSLGGWATTDHREAFF.

The chain uses TRBV4-1 and TRBJ2-5; 9 positions agree with TRBD2. The J call may be in error: the DNA end matches TRBJ2-7 better. Germline loops: CDR1 MGHRA, CDR2 YSYEKL. The CDR3 spans 12 residues. The CDR3 reads CASSRREGEQYF. The CDR3 nucleotides read TGCGCCAGCAGCCGGCGGGAGGGCGAGCAGTACTTC.

V and J are TRBV6-5 and TRBJ1-2, with no clear D. This CDR3 comprises 12 residues. Germline V gives CDR1 MNHEY, CDR2 SVGAGI. The V gene lost 4 bases and the J gene lost 7 bases, with 10 bases spanning the gap. Written as DNA, the CDR3 is TGTGCCAGCAGTTCGTGGGTTTCTGGCTACACCTTC. Residues: CASSSWVSGYTF.

The V gene is TRBV28, the J gene TRBJ2-7, with D unresolved. This CDR3 spans 12 amino acids. With 6 bases removed from V and 6 bases from J, the gap between germline ends came to 12 bases. Germline V gene sequence: CDR1 MDHEN, CDR2 SYDVKM. As DNA, the CDR3 is TGTGCCAGCAGAGAATCGTTTTTCGAGCAGTACTTC. This sequence encodes CASRESFFEQYF.

This clone was seen once. V and J are TRBV28 and TRBJ2-5; 10 bases are shared with TRBD1. CDR1 MDHEN and CDR2 SYDVKM come from the germline V gene. The CDR3 is 14 residues long. V lost 8 bases to trimming and J lost 4 bases; unmatched junction nucleotides: 7. The CDR3 nucleotides are TGTGCCAGCCAGACGTGGACAGGGGGAGAGACCCAGTACTTC. This codes for CASQTWTGGETQYF.

This clone was picked up one time. The chain employs TRBV5-6 and TRBJ2-6, with a possible D match to TRBD1 (5 bases). From germline, CDR1 is SGHDT and CDR2 YYEEEE. This CDR3 region has 15 residues. The ends were cut back, 2 bases at V and 2 bases at J, with 8 bases in the middle. The CDR3 DNA follows: TGTGCCAGCAGCTTTGGCAGGGCTGGGGCCAACGTCCTGACTTTC. Its translation: CASSFGRAGANVLTF.